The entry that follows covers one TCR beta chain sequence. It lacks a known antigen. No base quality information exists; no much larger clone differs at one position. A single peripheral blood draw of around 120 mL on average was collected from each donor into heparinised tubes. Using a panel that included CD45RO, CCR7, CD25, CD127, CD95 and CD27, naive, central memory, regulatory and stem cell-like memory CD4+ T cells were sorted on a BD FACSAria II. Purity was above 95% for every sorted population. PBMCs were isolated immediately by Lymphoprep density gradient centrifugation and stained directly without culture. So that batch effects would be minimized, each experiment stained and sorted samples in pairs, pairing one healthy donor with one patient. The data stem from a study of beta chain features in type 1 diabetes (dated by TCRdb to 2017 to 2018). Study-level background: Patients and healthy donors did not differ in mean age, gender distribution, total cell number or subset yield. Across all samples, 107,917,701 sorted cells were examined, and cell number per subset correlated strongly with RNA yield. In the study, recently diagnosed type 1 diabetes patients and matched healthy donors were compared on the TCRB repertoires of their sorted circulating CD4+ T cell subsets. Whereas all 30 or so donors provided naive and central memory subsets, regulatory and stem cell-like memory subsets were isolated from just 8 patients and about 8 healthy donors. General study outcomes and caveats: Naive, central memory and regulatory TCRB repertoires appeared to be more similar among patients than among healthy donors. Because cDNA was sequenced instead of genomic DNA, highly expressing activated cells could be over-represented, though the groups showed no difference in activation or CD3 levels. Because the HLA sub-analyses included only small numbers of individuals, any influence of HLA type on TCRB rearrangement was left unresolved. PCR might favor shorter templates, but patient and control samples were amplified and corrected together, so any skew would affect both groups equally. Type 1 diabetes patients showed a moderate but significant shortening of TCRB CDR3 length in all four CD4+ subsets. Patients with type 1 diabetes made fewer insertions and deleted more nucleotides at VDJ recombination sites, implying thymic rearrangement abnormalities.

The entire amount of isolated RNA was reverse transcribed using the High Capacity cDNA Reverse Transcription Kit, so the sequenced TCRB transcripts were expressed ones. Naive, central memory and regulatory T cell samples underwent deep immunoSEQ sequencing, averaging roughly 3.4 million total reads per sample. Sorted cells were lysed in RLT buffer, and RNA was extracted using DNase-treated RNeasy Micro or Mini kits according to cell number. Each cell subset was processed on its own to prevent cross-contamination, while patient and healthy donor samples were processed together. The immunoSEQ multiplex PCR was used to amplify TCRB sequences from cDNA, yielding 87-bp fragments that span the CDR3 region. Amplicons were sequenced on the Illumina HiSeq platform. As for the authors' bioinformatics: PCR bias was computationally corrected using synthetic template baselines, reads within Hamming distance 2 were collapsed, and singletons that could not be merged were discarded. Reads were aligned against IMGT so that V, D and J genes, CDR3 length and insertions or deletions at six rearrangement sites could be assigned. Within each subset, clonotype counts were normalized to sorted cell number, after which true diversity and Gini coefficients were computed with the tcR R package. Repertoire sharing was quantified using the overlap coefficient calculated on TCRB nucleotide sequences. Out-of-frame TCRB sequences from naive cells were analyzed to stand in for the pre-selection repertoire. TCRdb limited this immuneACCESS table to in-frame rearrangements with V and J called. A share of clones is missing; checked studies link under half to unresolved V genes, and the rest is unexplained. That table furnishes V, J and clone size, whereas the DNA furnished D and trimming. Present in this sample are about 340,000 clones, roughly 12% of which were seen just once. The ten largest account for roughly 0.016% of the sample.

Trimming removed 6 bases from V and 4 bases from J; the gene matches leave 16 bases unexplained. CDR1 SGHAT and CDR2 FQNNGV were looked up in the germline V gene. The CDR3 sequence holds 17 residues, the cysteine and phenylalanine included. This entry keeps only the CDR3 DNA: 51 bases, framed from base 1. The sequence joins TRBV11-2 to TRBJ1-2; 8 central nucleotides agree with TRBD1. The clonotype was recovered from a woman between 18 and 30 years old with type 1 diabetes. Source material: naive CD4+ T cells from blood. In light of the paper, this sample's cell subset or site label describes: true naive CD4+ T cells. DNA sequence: TGTGCCAGCAGTCGCGGGGGCGACCTACAGGGGGGCTATGGCTACACCTTC. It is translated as CASSRGGDLQGGYGYTF.